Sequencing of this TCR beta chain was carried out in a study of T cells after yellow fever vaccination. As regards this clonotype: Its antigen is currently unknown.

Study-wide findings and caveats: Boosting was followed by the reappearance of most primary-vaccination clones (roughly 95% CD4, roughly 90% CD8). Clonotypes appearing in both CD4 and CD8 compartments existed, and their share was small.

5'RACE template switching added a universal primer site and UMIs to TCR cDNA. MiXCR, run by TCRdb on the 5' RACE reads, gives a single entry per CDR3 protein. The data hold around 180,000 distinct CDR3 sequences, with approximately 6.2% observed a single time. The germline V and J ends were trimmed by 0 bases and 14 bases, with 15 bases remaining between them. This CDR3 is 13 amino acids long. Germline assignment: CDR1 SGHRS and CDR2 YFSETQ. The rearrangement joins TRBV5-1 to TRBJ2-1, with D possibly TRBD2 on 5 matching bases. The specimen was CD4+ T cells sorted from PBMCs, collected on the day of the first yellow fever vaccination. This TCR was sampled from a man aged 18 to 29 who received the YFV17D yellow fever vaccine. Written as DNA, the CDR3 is TGCGCCAGCAGCTTGGATTGGAGGTCAAGTGAGTTCTTC. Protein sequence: CASSLDWRSSEFF.